This TCR beta chain was retrieved from a study of cytomegalovirus exposure and HLA in healthy donors. Findings and limits, study-wide: In vitro testing confirmed three CMV-associated chains as specific for CMV antigens.

The CDR3 contains 13 residues. Losses at the gene ends were 6 bases for V and 6 bases for J; bases not matched to a gene: 4. CDR1 MNHNS and CDR2 SASEGT come from the germline V gene. PCR amplification relied on 60 Vbeta primers (plus 13 Jbeta primers). Method: immunoSEQ multiplex PCR; TCRdb's copy keeps in-frame clones and lacks some. The data hold 150,000 to 200,000 clones, with roughly 79% observed a single time. Notes on this clone: What it binds is not known.

This clonotype was sampled from a man between 25 and 39 years old in good health and CMV-seronegative. The chain couples TRBV6-1 to TRBJ1-1, with 10 bases aligning to TRBD1. The sample comprised PBMCs. The CDR3 reads CASRETGGPEAFF. The CDR3 DNA reads TGTGCCAGCAGGGAGACAGGGGGCCCTGAAGCTTTCTTT.